This T cell receptor beta chain was sequenced for a study of T cells in Graves' hyperthyroidism and ophthalmopathy. Many counts were recorded for this clonotype. CDR3 length: 20 amino acids. Trimming removed 4 bases from V and 7 bases from J; junction bases left unmatched: 17. Germline V gives CDR1 SGHVS, CDR2 FNYEAQ. Regions amplified from RNA transcripts were the TCR beta CDR3 regions. RT-PCR in the first round (using the HTBI primer set) targeted the TCR CDR3. One entry per CDR3 protein results from TCRdb running MiXCR on the multiplex PCR reads. The sample includes around 240,000 distinct CDR3 sequences, roughly 17% seen only once; the top ten take around 30%. Orbital computed tomography, thyroid ultrasound, serum thyroxine and TRAb, and clinical symptoms together informed the diagnoses.

This receptor was obtained from a woman younger than 35 with Graves' ophthalmopathy. Sequenced: blood. This rearrangement joins TRBV7-6 to TRBJ1-6, with 12 positions matching TRBD1. The CDR3 DNA sequence: TGTGCCAGCAGCTCTGAACCGGGACAGGGGGCGCGTCCTCTGAATTCACCCCTCCACTTT. It is translated as CASSSEPGQGARPLNSPLHF.